The subject of this entry is one T cell receptor (beta chain). Its specificity is not known. This record belongs to a study of cytomegalovirus exposure and HLA in healthy donors. Study summary: About 85 million unique TCRs from HLA-typed donors were held in an early release of data. Points from the study as a whole: Analyzed later, association rates of TCRs varied across HLA loci, with DRB1 most and HLA-C fewest.

The PCR had 60 Vbeta and 13 Jbeta primers. Repertoires were generated with immunoSEQ multiplex PCR, while TCRdb's copy carries only in-frame clones and drops some. The sample carries 150,000 to 200,000 clones, about 79% recorded once. The CDR3 contains 15 residues. CDR1 is SGHNT, CDR2 YYREEE, per germline (reference sequence). Deletions cut 0 bases from V and 3 bases from J, with 10 bases between. The specimen sequenced was PBMCs. The clonotype comes from a middle-aged man in good health and CMV-seropositive. The chain employs TRBV5-4 and TRBJ2-1; tentatively, D is TRBD1 (5 bases). The CDR3 sequence: CASSLEGDNYNEQFF. As DNA, the CDR3 is TGTGCCAGCAGCTTGGAAGGGGATAACTACAATGAGCAGTTCTTC.